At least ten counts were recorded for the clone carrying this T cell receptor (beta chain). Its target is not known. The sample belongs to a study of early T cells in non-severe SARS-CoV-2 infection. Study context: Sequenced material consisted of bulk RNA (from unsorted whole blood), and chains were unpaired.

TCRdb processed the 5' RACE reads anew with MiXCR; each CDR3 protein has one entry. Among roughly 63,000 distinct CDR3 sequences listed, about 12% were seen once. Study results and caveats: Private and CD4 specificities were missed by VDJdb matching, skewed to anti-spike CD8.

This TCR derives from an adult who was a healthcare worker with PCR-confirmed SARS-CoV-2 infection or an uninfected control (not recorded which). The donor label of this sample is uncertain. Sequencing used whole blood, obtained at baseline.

This CDR3 reads CASSGPVDLEKLFF. DNA of the CDR3: TGTGCCAGCAGCGGGCCGGTGGACCTTGAAAAACTGTTTTTT. This chain joins TRBV9 and TRBJ1-4, with unresolved D. CDR1 and CDR2 (germline): SGDLS, YYNGEE. V was cut by 3 bases and J by 7 bases, with 13 bases left in between. This CDR3 spans 14 amino acids.